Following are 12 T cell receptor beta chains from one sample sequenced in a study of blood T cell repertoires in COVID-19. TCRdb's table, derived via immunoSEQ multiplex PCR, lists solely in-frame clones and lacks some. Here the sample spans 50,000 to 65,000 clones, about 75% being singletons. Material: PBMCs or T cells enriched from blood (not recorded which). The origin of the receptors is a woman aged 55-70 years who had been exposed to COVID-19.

CDR3 nucleotide sequence: TGTGCCACCTCGGGACAGGGGGCCTATGGCTACACCTTC. Amino acids: CATSGQGAYGYTF. The chain employs TRBV2 and TRBJ1-2, with TRBD1 matching 12 bases. The V gene end was trimmed by 10 bases and the J gene end by 4 bases; junction bases not matched to a gene: 4. The CDR3 spans 13 residues. In germline, CDR1 is SNHLY, CDR2 FYNNEI.

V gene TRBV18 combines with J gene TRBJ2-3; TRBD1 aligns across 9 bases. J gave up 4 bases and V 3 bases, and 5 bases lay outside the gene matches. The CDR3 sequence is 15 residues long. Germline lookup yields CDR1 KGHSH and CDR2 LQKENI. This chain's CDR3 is CASSPGQGLPDTQYF. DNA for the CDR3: TGTGCCAGCTCACCGGGACAGGGTCTCCCAGATACGCAGTATTTT. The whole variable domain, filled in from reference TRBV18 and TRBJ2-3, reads NAGVMQNPRHLVRRRGQEARLRCSPMKGHSHVYWYRQLPEEGLKFMVYLQKENIIDESGMPKERFSAEFPKEGPSILRIQQVVRGDSAAYFCASSPGQGLPDTQYFGPGTRLTVL.

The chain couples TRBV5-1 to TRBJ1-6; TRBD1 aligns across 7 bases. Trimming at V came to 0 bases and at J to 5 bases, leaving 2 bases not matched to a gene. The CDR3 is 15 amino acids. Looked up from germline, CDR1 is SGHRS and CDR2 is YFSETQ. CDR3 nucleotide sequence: TGCGCCAGCAGCTTGGGACAGGGAAATAATTCACCCCTCCACTTT. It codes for CASSLGQGNNSPLHF.

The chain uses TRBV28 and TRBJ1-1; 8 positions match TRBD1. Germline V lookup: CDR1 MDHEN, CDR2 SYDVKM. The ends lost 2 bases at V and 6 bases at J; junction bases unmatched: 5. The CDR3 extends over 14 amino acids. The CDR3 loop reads CASSLRQGRAEAFF. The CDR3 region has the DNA TGTGCCAGCAGTTTAAGACAGGGGCGCGCTGAAGCTTTCTTT.

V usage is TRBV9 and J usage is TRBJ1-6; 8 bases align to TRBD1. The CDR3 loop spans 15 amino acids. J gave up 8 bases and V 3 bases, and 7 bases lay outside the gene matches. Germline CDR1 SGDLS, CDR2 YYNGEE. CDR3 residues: CASSGTGFQHSPLHF. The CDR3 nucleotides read TGTGCCAGCAGCGGGACAGGGTTCCAACATTCACCCCTCCACTTT.

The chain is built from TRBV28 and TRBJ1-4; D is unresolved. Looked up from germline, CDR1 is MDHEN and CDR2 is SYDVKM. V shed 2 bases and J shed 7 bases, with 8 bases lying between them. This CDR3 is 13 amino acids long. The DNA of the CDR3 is TGTGCCAGCAGTTTAAGCGGGGTTGAAAAACTGTTTTTT. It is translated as CASSLSGVEKLFF.

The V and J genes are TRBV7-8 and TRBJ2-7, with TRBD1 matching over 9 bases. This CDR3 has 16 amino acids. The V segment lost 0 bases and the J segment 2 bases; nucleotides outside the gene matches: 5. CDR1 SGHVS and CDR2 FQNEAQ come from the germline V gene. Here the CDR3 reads CASSLAPGQGTYEQYF. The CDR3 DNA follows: TGTGCCAGCAGCTTAGCACCGGGACAGGGTACCTACGAGCAGTACTTC.

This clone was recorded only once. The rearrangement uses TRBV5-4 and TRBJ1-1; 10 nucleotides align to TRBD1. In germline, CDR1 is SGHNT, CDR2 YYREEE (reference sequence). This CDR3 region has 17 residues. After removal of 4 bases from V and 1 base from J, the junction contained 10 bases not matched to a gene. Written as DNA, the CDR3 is TGTGCCAGCAGCCCTCCTGGGACAGGGGTTGGGAACACTGAAGCTTTCTTT. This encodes CASSPPGTGVGNTEAFF.

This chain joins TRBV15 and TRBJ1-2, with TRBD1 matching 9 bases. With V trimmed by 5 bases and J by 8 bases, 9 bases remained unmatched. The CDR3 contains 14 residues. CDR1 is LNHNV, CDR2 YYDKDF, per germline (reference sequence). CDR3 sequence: CATSPQQGAMGYTF. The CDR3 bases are TGTGCCACCAGCCCCCAACAGGGGGCGATGGGCTACACCTTC.

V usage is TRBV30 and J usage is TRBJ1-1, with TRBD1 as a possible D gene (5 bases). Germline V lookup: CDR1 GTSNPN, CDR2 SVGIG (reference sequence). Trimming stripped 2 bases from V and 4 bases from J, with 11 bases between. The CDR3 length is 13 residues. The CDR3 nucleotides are TGTGCCTGGAGTCAGGCAGGGATCACTGAAGCTTTCTTT. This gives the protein CAWSQAGITEAFF.

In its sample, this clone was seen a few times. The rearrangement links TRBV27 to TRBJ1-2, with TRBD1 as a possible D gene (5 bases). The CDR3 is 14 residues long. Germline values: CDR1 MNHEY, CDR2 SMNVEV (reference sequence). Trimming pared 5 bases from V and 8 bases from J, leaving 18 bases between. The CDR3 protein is CASSIDRYLGGYTF. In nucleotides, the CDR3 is TGTGCCAGCAGTATCGACAGATACTTAGGGGGCTACACCTTC.

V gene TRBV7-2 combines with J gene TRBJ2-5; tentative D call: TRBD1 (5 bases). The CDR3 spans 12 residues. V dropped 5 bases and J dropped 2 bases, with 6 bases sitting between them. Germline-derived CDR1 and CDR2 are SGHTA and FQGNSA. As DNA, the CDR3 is TGTGCCAGCAGCGACAGTCAAGAGACCCAGTACTTC. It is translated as CASSDSQETQYF.